This T cell receptor (beta chain) was captured in a study of post-analysis software for immune sequencing data. Findings and limits, study-wide: A handful of TRBV segments were significantly more frequent in patients than in controls. TRBV5-6, TRBV5-1 and TRBV20-1 were among these segments.

V was cut by 4 bases and J by 3 bases, with 4 bases left in between. Germline V gene sequence: CDR1 SGHRS, CDR2 YFSETQ. The CDR3 is 11 amino acids. Carried by the TCR beta cDNA libraries were unique molecular identifiers. Each CDR3 protein is one row after TCRdb ran MiXCR on the PCR reads. The sample holds some 260,000 distinct CDR3 sequences; 30% to 45% are singletons and the top ten take under 5.5%. This clonotype occurred many times. Its specificity is unknown. The chain combines TRBV5-1 with TRBJ2-5; no definite D call. The TCR sequence derives from a girl between 10 and 17 years old with multiple sclerosis. Sequenced sample: blood. CDR3 sequence reads: CASSTEETQYF. In DNA form, the CDR3 reads TGCGCCAGCAGCACTGAAGAGACCCAGTACTTC.